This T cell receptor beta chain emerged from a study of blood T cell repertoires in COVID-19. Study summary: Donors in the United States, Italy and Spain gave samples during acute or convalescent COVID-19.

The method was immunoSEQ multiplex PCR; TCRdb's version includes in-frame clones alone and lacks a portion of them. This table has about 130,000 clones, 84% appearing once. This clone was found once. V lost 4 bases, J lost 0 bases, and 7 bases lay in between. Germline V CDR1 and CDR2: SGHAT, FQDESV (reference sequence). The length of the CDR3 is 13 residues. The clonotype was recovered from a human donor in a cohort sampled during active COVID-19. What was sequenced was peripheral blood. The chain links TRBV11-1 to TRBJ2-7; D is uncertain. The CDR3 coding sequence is TGTGCCAGCAGCTCGACTGCCTCCTACGAGCAGTACTTC. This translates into CASSSTASYEQYF.